A selection of T cell receptor beta chains follows, all from one sample in a study of post-analysis software for immune sequencing data. Each CDR3 protein is one row after TCRdb ran MiXCR on the PCR reads. Of some 890,000 distinct CDR3 sequences listed, around 53% are singletons. Sequencing used blood. The receptors originated from a girl aged 5-17 years with multiple sclerosis. CDR3s include the opening cysteine and the closing phenylalanine or tryptophan. The order of the fields is D gene, J gene, clone size, V gene, CDR3 protein, CDR3 DNA. D genes are given only for firm matches. Where a row states a size, it is once, few, many or the class of an expanded clone; other rows omit it.

>.|TRBJ2-7|.|TRBV7-6
CASSLDVGGRYEQYF
TGTGCCAGCAGCTTAGATGTTGGGGGACGCTACGAGCAGTACTTC
>.|TRBJ1-2|.|TRBV5-1
CASSLDRGGDGYTF
TGCGCCAGCAGCTTGGATCGGGGAGGTGATGGCTACACCTTC
>TRBD2|TRBJ2-4|few|TRBV27
CASSTRLAGEDIQYF
TGTGCCAGCAGTACTCGACTAGCGGGAGAGGACATTCAGTACTTC
>TRBD1|TRBJ2-1|.|TRBV12-3/TRBV12-4
CASSAPGTGRDEQFF
TGTGCCAGCAGTGCTCCCGGGACAGGGCGGGATGAGCAGTTCTTC
>TRBD1|TRBJ2-6|few|TRBV2
CGPGTGHSGANVLTF
TGTGGGCCCGGGACAGGCCACTCTGGGGCCAACGTCCTGACTTTC
>TRBD2|TRBJ2-5|.|TRBV20-1
CSVLRGGSRETQYF
TGCAGTGTACTCCGGGGGGGCTCACGGGAGACCCAGTACTTC
>TRBD1|TRBJ2-7|.|TRBV5-1
CASKLGQAYEQYF
TGCGCCAGCAAATTGGGACAGGCCTACGAGCAGTACTTC
>TRBD1|TRBJ2-4|few|TRBV7-9
CASSGTGFDIQYF
TGTGCCAGCAGCGGGACAGGGTTCGACATTCAGTACTTC
>.|TRBJ2-3|.|TRBV6-2/TRBV6-3
CAMGRTSSTDTQYF
TGTGCCATGGGGCGGACCTCTAGCACAGATACGCAGTATTTT
>.|TRBJ2-7|.|TRBV5-1
CASSLIDGEQYF
TGCGCCAGCAGCTTGATCGACGGCGAGCAGTACTTC
>TRBD2|TRBJ2-1|.|TRBV5-1
CASSLVSGNSYNEQFF
TGCGCCAGCAGCTTGGTAAGCGGGAACTCCTACAATGAGCAGTTCTTC
>.|TRBJ1-2|few|TRBV5-6
CASSTTVLPYGYTF
TGTGCCAGCAGCACAACCGTACTCCCCTATGGCTACACCTTC
>.|TRBJ2-6|once|TRBV11-2
CASRSLSGANVLTF
TGTGCCAGCAGAAGTCTTTCTGGGGCCAACGTCCTGACTTTC
>.|TRBJ2-1|.|TRBV10-3
CAIAESSYNEQFF
TGTGCCATCGCGGAGAGCTCCTACAATGAGCAGTTCTTC
>.|TRBJ1-2|few|TRBV7-2
CASSLGSDAFYTF
TGTGCCAGCAGCCTGGGGTCTGACGCATTCTACACCTTC
>.|TRBJ2-7|few|TRBV10-3
CAISESTDSYEQYF
TGTGCCATCAGTGAGTCGACAGACTCTTACGAGCAGTACTTC
>.|TRBJ1-5|few|TRBV30
CAWSVQGNQPQHF
TGTGCCTGGAGTGTACAGGGCAATCAGCCCCAGCATTTT
>.|TRBJ2-4|.|TRBV27
CASSFGVSNIQYF
TGTGCCAGCAGTTTTGGAGTCTCGAACATTCAGTACTTC
>TRBD1|TRBJ1-2|.|TRBV12-3/TRBV12-4
CASSLSSRDRGLRAYGYTF
TGTGCCAGCAGTTTGAGTTCCCGAGACAGGGGGTTGAGGGCCTATGGCTACACCTTC
>.|TRBJ2-2|.|TRBV29-1
CSPRGWFTGELFF
TGCAGCCCTCGGGGGTGGTTTACCGGGGAGCTGTTTTTT
>TRBD2|TRBJ2-7|.|TRBV14
CASSQDLSAGGRYEQYF
TGTGCCAGCAGCCAAGATTTATCAGCGGGAGGGCGCTACGAGCAGTACTTC
>TRBD1|TRBJ2-5|.|TRBV2
CASIPPWGTGKETQYF
TGTGCCAGCATTCCCCCCTGGGGGACAGGGAAGGAGACCCAGTACTTC
>TRBD1|TRBJ1-2|.|TRBV28
CASSLLRGRNGYTF
TGTGCCAGCAGTTTATTAAGGGGGCGAAATGGCTACACCTTC
>TRBD2|TRBJ2-1|.|TRBV5-1
CASSPRTSGGLLNNEQFF
TGCGCCAGCAGCCCTCGGACTAGCGGGGGCCTACTAAACAATGAGCAGTTCTTC
>.|TRBJ2-1|.|TRBV20-1
CSAREGSYNEQFF
TGCAGTGCTAGAGAAGGGTCCTACAATGAGCAGTTCTTC
>TRBD1|TRBJ2-7|.|TRBV7-6
CASSLVGQGAGEQYF
TGTGCCAGCAGCTTAGTCGGGCAGGGGGCAGGCGAGCAGTACTTC
>.|TRBJ1-4|.|TRBV20-1
CSARRSGEKLFF
TGCAGTGCTAGGAGGAGTGGAGAAAAACTGTTTTTT
>TRBD2|TRBJ2-5|.|TRBV4-1
CASSQDVATSGQETQYF
TGCGCCAGCAGCCAAGATGTAGCAACTAGCGGTCAAGAGACCCAGTACTTC
>.|TRBJ1-2|.|TRBV7-8
CASSVKPLNYGYTF
TGTGCCAGCAGCGTAAAGCCCCTTAACTATGGCTACACCTTC
>.|TRBJ1-2|few|TRBV29-1
CSVPGRGPWGYTF
TGCAGCGTCCCGGGACGGGGCCCCTGGGGCTACACCTTC
>.|TRBJ1-5|.|TRBV3-1
CASSHRGQPQHF
TGTGCCAGCAGCCACCGGGGTCAGCCCCAGCATTTT